One sample yielded the 31 T cell receptor beta chains listed below, sequenced in a study of STAT3 mutations in large granular lymphocyte leukemia. The study, taken as a whole, reports: Every T-cell large granular lymphocyte leukemia patient had at least one immunodominant TCR beta clonotype.

Antigens of these TCRs are unknown. The protocol was immunoSEQ multiplex PCR, while the TCRdb copy is restricted to in-frame clones and leaves out a portion. The data show roughly 9,300 clones, with roughly 90% seen just once and approximately 81% held by the top ten. The sample consisted of peripheral blood mononuclear cells. These TCRs come from a man older than 75 with T-cell large granular lymphocyte leukemia. Some clones in this sample may be carry-over from other donors' samples.

This clone was observed a few times. The rearrangement uses TRBV30 and TRBJ1-2; D gene uncertain. The germline CDR1 and CDR2 sequences are GTSNPN and SVGIG (reference sequence). V gave up 0 bases and J gave up 4 bases, with 9 bases separating them. The CDR3 totals 13 residues. CDR3 sequence: CAWSVEASYGYTF. The CDR3 bases are TGTGCCTGGAGTGTAGAGGCTTCCTATGGCTACACCTTC. Together with reference TRBV30 and TRBJ1-2, the CDR3 gives the full variable domain: SQTIHQWPATLVQPVGSPLSLECTVEGTSNPNLYWYRQAAGRGLQLLFYSVGIGQISSEVPQNLSASRPQDRQFILSSKKLLLSDSGFYLCAWSVEASYGYTFGSGTRLTVV.

The CDR3 nucleotides read TGTGCCAGCAGTGAACCGGAGACAGAATACACCGGGGAGCTGTTTTTT. Amino acid sequence: CASSEPETEYTGELFF. J is TRBJ2-2 and V is TRBV6-1, with D possibly TRBD1 on 5 matching bases. Trimming pared 2 bases from V and 3 bases from J, leaving 13 bases between. CDR1 is MNHNS and CDR2 is SASEGT in the germline V gene. This CDR3 is 16 amino acids long.

Turning to this clone: Because the CDR3's place on the DNA is in doubt, the DNA is left out and the CDR3 is given as listed by TCRdb. J is TRBJ1-5 and V is TRBV12-2. TRBV12-2 is a pseudogene segment. The CDR3 length is 17 residues, termini included. The CDR3 sequence: CASYCCPAHYSNQPQHF.

The V call is TRBV10-3, the J call TRBJ2-7; D perhaps matches TRBD1 (6 bases). The CDR3 is made up of 12 amino acids. Germline CDR1 reads ENHRY; CDR2 reads SYGVKD. Trimming left V 1 base short and J 7 bases short, with 8 bases between. CDR3 nucleotide sequence: TGTGCCATCAGTGAGTGGGGGCGGGAGCAGTACTTC. Its protein product is CAISEWGREQYF.

The CDR3, as DNA: TGTGCCATCAGTGAACGGAGTGGGGCCAACGTCCTGACTTTC. Protein sequence: CAISERSGANVLTF. The V gene is TRBV10-3, the J gene TRBJ2-6; no reliable D call. CDR1 ENHRY and CDR2 SYGVKD come from the germline V gene. The CDR3 is made up of 14 amino acids. Trimming removed 3 bases from V and 3 bases from J, with 6 bases in between.

This chain joins TRBV20-1 and TRBJ2-5; no clear D gene. V was trimmed by 8 bases and J by 1 base, leaving 8 bases between them. The CDR3 consists of 11 residues. Germline lookup yields CDR1 DFQATT and CDR2 SNEGSKA (reference sequence). The CDR3 bases are TGCAGTTCGGCCCTCCAAGAGACCCAGTACTTC. Translation gives CSSALQETQYF.

This clone was seen a handful of times. The gene calls are TRBV7-6 and TRBJ1-3; 8 nucleotides agree with TRBD1. This CDR3 is 20 amino acids long. From germline, CDR1 is SGHVS and CDR2 FNYEAQ. V trimming: 1 base; J trimming: 0 bases; junction bases outside the gene matches: 14. The CDR3 coding sequence is TGTGCCAGCAGCTTAGTCGGGGGAGGACAGGGAGGAAGCTCTGGAAACACCATATATTTT. It translates to CASSLVGGGQGGSSGNTIYF. Using reference TRBV7-6 and TRBJ1-3 for the parts outside the CDR3, the full variable domain is GAGVSQSPRYKVTKRGQDVALRCDPISGHVSLYWYRQALGQGPEFLTYFNYEAQQDKSGLPNDRFSAERPEGSISTLTIQRTEQRDSAMYRCASSLVGGGQGGSSGNTIYFGEGSWLTVV.

The genes are TRBV18 and TRBJ1-2, with D possibly TRBD1 on 6 matching bases. Germline lookup yields CDR1 KGHSH and CDR2 LQKENI. Trimming cost V 3 bases and J 6 bases, with 17 bases left between them. The length of the CDR3 is 15 residues. Written as DNA, the CDR3 is TGTGCCAGCTCACCGGGGGCTCAGGGCGGAGATGGCTACACCTTC. This gives the protein CASSPGAQGGDGYTF.

The genes are TRBV7-2 and TRBJ2-3; D is unclear. V was clipped by 3 bases and J by 4 bases, with 11 bases between them. The germline V gene has CDR1 SGHTA and CDR2 FQGNSA. This CDR3 contains 14 residues. The DNA for the CDR3 is TGTGCCAGCAGCTTTTCGCGGAGATCAGATACGCAGTATTTT. It specifies CASSFSRRSDTQYF.

The chain is built from TRBV18 and TRBJ2-7; no definite D call. The CDR3 runs to 13 residues. Germline assignment: CDR1 KGHSH and CDR2 LQKENI. Trimming pared 3 bases from V and 4 bases from J, leaving 10 bases between. CDR3 sequence (DNA): TGTGCCAGCTCACCCGAGACTCTTTACGAGCAGTACTTC. Its translation: CASSPETLYEQYF. Full variable domain (outside the CDR3, taken from reference TRBV18 and TRBJ2-7): NAGVMQNPRHLVRRRGQEARLRCSPMKGHSHVYWYRQLPEEGLKFMVYLQKENIIDESGMPKERFSAEFPKEGPSILRIQQVVRGDSAAYFCASSPETLYEQYFGPGTRLTVT.

As DNA, the CDR3 is TGCAGCGTTGAAGATGACAGGGGAGGGGAGACCCAGTACTTC. It is translated as CSVEDDRGGETQYF. The chain links TRBV29-1 to TRBJ2-5; D possibly corresponds to TRBD1 (8 bases). Deletions cut 0 bases from V and 5 bases from J, with 13 bases between. The CDR3 runs to 14 residues. Germline assignment: CDR1 SQVTM and CDR2 ANQGSEA.

The V call is TRBV2, the J call TRBJ1-5; D is ambiguous. The germline V gene has CDR1 SNHLY and CDR2 FYNNEI. The CDR3 sequence is 16 residues long. Trimming pared 8 bases from V and 3 bases from J, leaving 20 bases between. The CDR3 DNA sequence: TGTGCCAGCCTGAAGGAAGAAGGGCTAAACAATCAGCCCCAGCATTTT. Its protein product is CASLKEEGLNNQPQHF.

The genes are TRBV11-2 and TRBJ1-1; D is ambiguous. CDR1 is SGHAT, CDR2 FQNNGV, per germline. Trimming pared 1 base from V and 4 bases from J, leaving 4 bases between. This CDR3 has 12 residues. The CDR3 bases are TGTGCCAGCAGCTTAGTCGGCACTGAAGCTTTCTTT. Amino acid sequence: CASSLVGTEAFF. Supplemented by reference TRBV11-2 and TRBJ1-1, the full variable domain reads EAGVAQSPRYKIIEKRQSVAFWCNPISGHATLYWYQQILGQGPKLLIQFQNNGVVDDSQLPKDRFSAERLKGVDSTLKIQPAKLEDSAVYLCASSLVGTEAFFGQGTRLTVV.

The rearrangement links TRBV7-9 to TRBJ2-1; D ambiguous. Trimming left V 5 bases short and J 5 bases short, with 7 bases between. CDR3 length: 12 amino acids. Germline CDR1 and CDR2: SEHNR and FQNEAQ (reference sequence). The CDR3 DNA reads TGTGCCAGCAGCACTGACAACAATGAGCAGTTCTTC. Residues: CASSTDNNEQFF.

The V and J genes are TRBV6-5 and TRBJ1-2, with D uncertain. Germline-derived CDR1 and CDR2 are MNHEY and SVGAGI. V lost 6 bases and J 0 bases, leaving 8 bases between the germline ends. The CDR3 is made up of 13 amino acids. DNA of the CDR3: TGTGCCAGCAGACGCCCAGCTAACTATGGCTACACCTTC. Encoded protein: CASRRPANYGYTF.

The V and J genes are TRBV30 and TRBJ1-2, with 7 bases identical to TRBD1. The V and J ends lost 4 bases and 8 bases, in that order; junction bases with no gene match: 10. Per the germline V gene, CDR1 is GTSNPN and CDR2 is SVGIG (reference sequence). The CDR3 has 13 residues. CDR3 loop: CAWNPGTEGGYTF. The CDR3 DNA follows: TGTGCCTGGAACCCGGGGACAGAAGGGGGCTACACCTTC.

The chain joins TRBV18 to TRBJ2-1; D unclear. This CDR3 is built from 15 residues. The germline V and J ends were trimmed by 0 bases and 4 bases, with 10 bases remaining between them. The V gene's germline CDR1 is KGHSH and CDR2 LQKENI. In DNA, the CDR3 is TGTGCCAGCTCACCACCGGGTTCTGCTTACAATGAGCAGTTCTTC. It encodes CASSPPGSAYNEQFF.

The gene calls are TRBV11-2 and TRBJ1-3; no definite D call. The CDR3 has 16 residues. Per germline, CDR1 SGHAT and CDR2 FQNNGV. The V and J ends lost 0 bases and 4 bases respectively, with 13 bases between them. In DNA form, the CDR3 reads TGTGCCAGCAGCTTAGAGGGTGGTATACGCGGAAACACCATATATTTT. As protein: CASSLEGGIRGNTIYF. Variable domain in full (rest from reference TRBV11-2 and TRBJ1-3): EAGVAQSPRYKIIEKRQSVAFWCNPISGHATLYWYQQILGQGPKLLIQFQNNGVVDDSQLPKDRFSAERLKGVDSTLKIQPAKLEDSAVYLCASSLEGGIRGNTIYFGEGSWLTVV.

The chain employs TRBV7-9 and TRBJ2-7, with D possibly matching TRBD1 (5 bases). Deletions cut 3 bases from V and 2 bases from J, with 8 bases between. Germline CDR1 is SEHNR and CDR2 is FQNEAQ (reference sequence). The CDR3 consists of 13 residues. The CDR3 DNA is TGTGCCAGCAGCTTCTGGGGCACCTACGAGCAGTACTTC. It encodes CASSFWGTYEQYF.

The chain links TRBV18 to TRBJ1-2; D call uncertain. The CDR3 spans 13 residues. V was trimmed by 8 bases and J by 5 bases, leaving 15 bases between them. Germline lookup yields CDR1 KGHSH and CDR2 LQKENI. For the CDR3, the DNA is TGTGCCAGCCAGGCCCCCGGGGATTATGGCTACACCTTC. Its protein product is CASQAPGDYGYTF.

The chain is built from TRBV6-6 and TRBJ1-5, with D uncertain. CDR3 size: 14 residues. Germline V gene sequence: CDR1 MNHNY, CDR2 SVGAGI (reference sequence). V lost 4 bases and J 1 base, leaving 8 bases between the germline ends. The DNA of the CDR3 is TGTGCCAGCAGTTGGATGGGGAGCAATCAGCCCCAGCATTTT. Its protein is CASSWMGSNQPQHF.

The chain combines TRBV10-2 with TRBJ1-2; TRBD1 might be the D (6 bases). Germline V gene sequence: CDR1 WSHSY, CDR2 SAAADI. This CDR3 region has 13 residues. Trimming took off 8 bases at V and 8 bases at J, with 18 bases between the two ends. CDR3: CASSQDRLLGYTF. The DNA of the CDR3 is TGCGCCAGCTCCCAGGACAGACTGTTGGGCTACACCTTC.

The V and J genes are TRBV15 and TRBJ2-7; 8 positions agree with TRBD1. The CDR3 is 14 residues long. V was clipped by 3 bases and J by 0 bases; unmatched bases: 1. Germline V gene lookup returns CDR1 LNHNV and CDR2 YYDKDF (reference sequence). This CDR3 reads CATSRGQVSYEQYF. The CDR3 region has the DNA TGTGCCACCAGCAGGGGACAGGTCTCCTACGAGCAGTACTTC.

The chain recombines TRBV5-1 with TRBJ2-3, with a possible D match to TRBD2 (5 bases). Germline CDR1 reads SGHRS; CDR2 reads YFSETQ. The V end lost 5 bases, the J end lost 5 bases, and 9 bases lay between the germline ends. The CDR3 spans 12 residues. For the CDR3, the DNA is TGCGCCAGCAGTCGGGGAGAAGATACGCAGTATTTT. Residues: CASSRGEDTQYF.

The chain combines TRBV29-1 with TRBJ2-1; a weak D match, TRBD1 (5 bases). The length of the CDR3 is 15 residues. Germline lookup yields CDR1 SQVTM and CDR2 ANQGSEA. The germline V and J ends were trimmed by 6 bases and 4 bases, with 19 bases remaining between them. The CDR3 loop reads CSVTDLVRGYNEQFF. CDR3 coding DNA: TGCAGCGTCACCGACCTGGTTAGGGGTTACAATGAGCAGTTCTTC.

This CDR3 is CASSEIYGGEQYF. DNA of the CDR3: TGTGCCAGCAGTGAAATTTATGGGGGCGAGCAGTACTTC. The rearrangement uses TRBV6-1 and TRBJ2-7; either TRBD1 or TRBD2 may supply D (5 bases each). Trimming pared 2 bases from V and 6 bases from J, leaving 11 bases between. Germline lookup yields CDR1 MNHNS and CDR2 SASEGT. CDR3 size: 13 residues.

The V call is TRBV5-1, the J call TRBJ2-7, with a weak D call TRBD2 (6 bases). Trimming pared 5 bases from V and 3 bases from J, leaving 12 bases between. CDR3 size: 13 residues. Looked up from germline, CDR1 is SGHRS and CDR2 is YFSETQ. The CDR3 loop reads CASRDGTLYEQYF. The CDR3 coding sequence is TGCGCCAGCAGGGACGGGACTCTCTACGAGCAGTACTTC.

This chain connects TRBV5-1 to TRBJ2-3; D assignment may be TRBD1 or TRBD2 (5 bases each). Germline V lookup: CDR1 SGHRS, CDR2 YFSETQ. The CDR3 sequence is 15 residues long. The V end lost 3 bases, the J end lost 4 bases, and 15 bases lay between the germline ends. The CDR3 is CASSSEEGLADTQYF. CDR3 nucleotide sequence: TGCGCCAGCAGCTCGGAAGAGGGGCTAGCAGATACGCAGTATTTT.

The rearrangement joins TRBV30 to TRBJ1-4; D is undetermined. The germline gives CDR1 GTSNPN, CDR2 SVGIG (reference sequence). There are 12 residues in the CDR3. V was shortened by 8 bases and J by 5 bases, with 12 bases between the two germline ends. The CDR3 bases are TGTGCCGCGACTGGTGCAAATGAAAAACTGTTTTTT. Translation gives CAATGANEKLFF.

The chain employs TRBV7-8 and TRBJ2-1; 10 positions match TRBD1. The germline V gene encodes CDR1 SGHVS and CDR2 FQNEAQ. V trimming: 2 bases; J trimming: 5 bases; junction bases outside the gene matches: 9. This CDR3 contains 17 residues. This chain's CDR3 is CASSLTVDRGSNNEQFF. The CDR3 DNA reads as TGTGCCAGCAGCTTAACCGTGGACAGGGGGTCTAACAATGAGCAGTTCTTC.

This chain joins TRBV6-5 and TRBJ1-5, with D unclear. CDR3 length equals 13 residues. Germline V CDR1 and CDR2: MNHEY, SVGAGI. V shed 2 bases and J shed 1 base, with 3 bases lying between them. The CDR3 DNA sequence: TGTGCCAGCAGTTACGAAAGCAATCAGCCCCAGCATTTT. Amino acids: CASSYESNQPQHF.